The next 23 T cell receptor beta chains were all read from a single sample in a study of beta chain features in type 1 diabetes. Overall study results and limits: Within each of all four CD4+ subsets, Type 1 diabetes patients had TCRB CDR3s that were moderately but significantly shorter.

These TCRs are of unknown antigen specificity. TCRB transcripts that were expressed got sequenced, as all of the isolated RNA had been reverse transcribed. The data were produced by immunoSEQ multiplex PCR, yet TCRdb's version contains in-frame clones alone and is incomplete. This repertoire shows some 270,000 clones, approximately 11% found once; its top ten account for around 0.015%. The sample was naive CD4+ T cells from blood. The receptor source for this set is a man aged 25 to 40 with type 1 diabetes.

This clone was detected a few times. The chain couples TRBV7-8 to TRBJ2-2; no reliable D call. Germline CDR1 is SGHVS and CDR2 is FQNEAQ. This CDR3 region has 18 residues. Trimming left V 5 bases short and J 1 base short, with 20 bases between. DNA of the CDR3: TGTGCCAGCAGCCCAAAGTTAGTCTCCCCTTTGAACACCGGGGAGCTGTTTTTT. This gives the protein CASSPKLVSPLNTGELFF.

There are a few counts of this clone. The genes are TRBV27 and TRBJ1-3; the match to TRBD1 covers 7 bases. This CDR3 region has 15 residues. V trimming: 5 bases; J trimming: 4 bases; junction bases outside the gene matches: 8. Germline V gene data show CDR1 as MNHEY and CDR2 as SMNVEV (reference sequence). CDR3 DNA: TGTGCCAGCAGTCCATTGCCGGGACAGGGAAACACCATATATTTT. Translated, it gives CASSPLPGQGNTIYF.

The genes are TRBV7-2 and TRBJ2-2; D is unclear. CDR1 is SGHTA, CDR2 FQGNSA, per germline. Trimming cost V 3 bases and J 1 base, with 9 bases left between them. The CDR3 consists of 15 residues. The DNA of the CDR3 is TGTGCCAGCAGCTTTGGTGCGAGGAACACCGGGGAGCTGTTTTTT. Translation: CASSFGARNTGELFF.

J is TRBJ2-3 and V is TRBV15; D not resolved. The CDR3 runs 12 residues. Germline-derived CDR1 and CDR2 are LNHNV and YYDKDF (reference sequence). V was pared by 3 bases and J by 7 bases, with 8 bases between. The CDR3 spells CATSSSSHTQYF. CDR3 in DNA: TGTGCCACCAGCAGTTCTAGTCATACGCAGTATTTT.

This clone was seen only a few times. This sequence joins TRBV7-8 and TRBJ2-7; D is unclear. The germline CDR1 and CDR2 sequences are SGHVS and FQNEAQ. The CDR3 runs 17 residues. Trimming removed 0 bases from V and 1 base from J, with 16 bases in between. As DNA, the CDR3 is TGTGCCAGCAGCTTAGCAGGCCTGACGACTGGATCCTACGAGCAGTACTTC. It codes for CASSLAGLTTGSYEQYF. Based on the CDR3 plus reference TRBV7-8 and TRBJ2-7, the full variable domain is GAGVSQSPRYKVAKRGQDVALRCDPISGHVSLFWYQQALGQGPEFLTYFQNEAQLDKSGLPSDRFFAERPEGSVSTLKIQRTQQEDSAVYLCASSLAGLTTGSYEQYFGPGTRLTVT.

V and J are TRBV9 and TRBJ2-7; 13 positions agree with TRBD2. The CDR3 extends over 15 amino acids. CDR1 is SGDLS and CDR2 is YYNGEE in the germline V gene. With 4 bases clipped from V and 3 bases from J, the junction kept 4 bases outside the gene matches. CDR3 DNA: TGTGCCAGCAGCATCGGGACTAGCGGGGACTACGAGCAGTACTTC. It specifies CASSIGTSGDYEQYF. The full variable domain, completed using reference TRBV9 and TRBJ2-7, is DSGVTQTPKHLITATGQRVTLRCSPRSGDLSVYWYQQSLDQGLQFLIQYYNGEERAKGNILERFSAQQFPDLHSELNLSSLELGDSALYFCASSIGTSGDYEQYFGPGTRLTVT.

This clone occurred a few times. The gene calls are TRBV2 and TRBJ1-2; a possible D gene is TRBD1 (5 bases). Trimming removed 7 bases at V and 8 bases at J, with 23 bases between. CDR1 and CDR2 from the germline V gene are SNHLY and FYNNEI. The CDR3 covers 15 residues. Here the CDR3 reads CASIVFGRVGSGYTF. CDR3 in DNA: TGTGCCAGCATAGTTTTCGGCAGGGTGGGCAGCGGCTACACCTTC.

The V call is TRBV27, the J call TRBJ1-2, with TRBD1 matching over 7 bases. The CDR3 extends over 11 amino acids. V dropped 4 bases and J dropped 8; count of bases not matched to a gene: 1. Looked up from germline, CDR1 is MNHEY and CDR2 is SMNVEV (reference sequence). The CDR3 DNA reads TGTGCCAGCAGTTCAGGGGGAGGCTACACCTTC. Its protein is CASSSGGGYTF.

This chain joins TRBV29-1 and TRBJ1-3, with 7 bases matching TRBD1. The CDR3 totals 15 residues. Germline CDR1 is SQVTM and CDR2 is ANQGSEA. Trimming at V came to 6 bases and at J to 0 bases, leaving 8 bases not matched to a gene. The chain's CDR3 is CSVDDRAYSGNTIYF. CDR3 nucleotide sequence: TGCAGCGTAGATGACAGGGCGTACTCTGGAAACACCATATATTTT.

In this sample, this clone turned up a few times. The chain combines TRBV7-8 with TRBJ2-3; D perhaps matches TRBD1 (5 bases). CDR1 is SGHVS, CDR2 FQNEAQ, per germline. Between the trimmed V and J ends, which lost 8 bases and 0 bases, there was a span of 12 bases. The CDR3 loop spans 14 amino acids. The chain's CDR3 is CASGRQRSTDTQYF. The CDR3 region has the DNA TGTGCCAGCGGTCGACAGAGGAGCACAGATACGCAGTATTTT.

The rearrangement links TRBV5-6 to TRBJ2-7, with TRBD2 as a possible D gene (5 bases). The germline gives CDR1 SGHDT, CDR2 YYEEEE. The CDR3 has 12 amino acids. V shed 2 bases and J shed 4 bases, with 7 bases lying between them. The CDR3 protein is CASSFPGYEQYF. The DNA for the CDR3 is TGTGCCAGCAGCTTCCCGGGGTACGAGCAGTACTTC.

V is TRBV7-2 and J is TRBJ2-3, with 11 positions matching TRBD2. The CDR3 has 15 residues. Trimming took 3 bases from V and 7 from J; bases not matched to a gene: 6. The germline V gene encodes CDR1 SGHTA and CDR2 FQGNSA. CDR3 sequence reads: CASSFIAGGENTQYF. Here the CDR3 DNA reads TGTGCCAGCAGCTTTATAGCGGGGGGGGAAAATACGCAGTATTTT. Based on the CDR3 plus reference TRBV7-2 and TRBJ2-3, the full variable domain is GAGVSQSPSNKVTEKGKDVELRCDPISGHTALYWYRQSLGQGLEFLIYFQGNSAPDKSGLPSDRFSAERTGGSVSTLTIQRTQQEDSAVYLCASSFIAGGENTQYFGPGTRLTVL.

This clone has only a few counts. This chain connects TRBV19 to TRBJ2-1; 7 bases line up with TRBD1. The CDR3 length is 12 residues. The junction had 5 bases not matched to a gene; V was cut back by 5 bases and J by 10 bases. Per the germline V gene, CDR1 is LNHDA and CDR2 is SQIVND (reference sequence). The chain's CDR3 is CASSEGAWEQFF. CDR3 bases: TGTGCCAGTAGTGAGGGGGCCTGGGAGCAGTTCTTC.

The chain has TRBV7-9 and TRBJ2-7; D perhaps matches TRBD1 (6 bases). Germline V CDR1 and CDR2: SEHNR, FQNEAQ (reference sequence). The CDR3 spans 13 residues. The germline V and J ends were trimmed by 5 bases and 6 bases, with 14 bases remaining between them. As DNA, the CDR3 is TGTGCCAGCAGCACCCAACAGGGAACCGAGCAGTACTTC. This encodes CASSTQQGTEQYF.

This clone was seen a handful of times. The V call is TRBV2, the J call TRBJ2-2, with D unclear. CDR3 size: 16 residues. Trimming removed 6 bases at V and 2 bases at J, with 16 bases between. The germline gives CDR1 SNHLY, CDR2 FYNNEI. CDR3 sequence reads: CASRKNDWLNTGELFF. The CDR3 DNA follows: TGTGCCAGCAGGAAAAATGACTGGCTCAACACCGGGGAGCTGTTTTTT. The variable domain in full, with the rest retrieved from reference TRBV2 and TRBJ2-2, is EPEVTQTPSHQVTQMGQEVILRCVPISNHLYFYWYRQILGQKVEFLVSFYNNEISEKSEIFDDQFSVERPDGSNFTLKIRSTKLEDSAMYFCASRKNDWLNTGELFFGEGSRLTVL.

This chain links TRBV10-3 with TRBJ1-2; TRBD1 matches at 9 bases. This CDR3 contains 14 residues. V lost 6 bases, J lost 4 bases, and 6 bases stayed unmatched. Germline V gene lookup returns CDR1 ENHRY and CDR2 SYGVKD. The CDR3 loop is CAIRPGQGLYGYTF. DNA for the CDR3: TGTGCCATCAGACCGGGACAGGGACTCTATGGCTACACCTTC.

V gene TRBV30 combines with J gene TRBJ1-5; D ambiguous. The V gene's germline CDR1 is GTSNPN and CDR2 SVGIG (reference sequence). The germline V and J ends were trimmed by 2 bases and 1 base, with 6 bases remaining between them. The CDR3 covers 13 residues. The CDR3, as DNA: TGTGCCTGGAGTCTAATAAGCAATCAGCCCCAGCATTTT. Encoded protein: CAWSLISNQPQHF.

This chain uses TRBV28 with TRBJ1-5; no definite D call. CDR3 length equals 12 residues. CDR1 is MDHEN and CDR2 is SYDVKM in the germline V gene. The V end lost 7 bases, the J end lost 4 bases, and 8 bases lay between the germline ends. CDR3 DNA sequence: TGTGCCAGCAAGGTAGCAAATCAGCCCCAGCATTTT. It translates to CASKVANQPQHF. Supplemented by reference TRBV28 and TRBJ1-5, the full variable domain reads DVKVTQSSRYLVKRTGEKVFLECVQDMDHENMFWYRQDPGLGLRLIYFSYDVKMKEKGDIPEGYSVSREKKERFSLILESASTNQTSMYLCASKVANQPQHFGDGTRLSIL.

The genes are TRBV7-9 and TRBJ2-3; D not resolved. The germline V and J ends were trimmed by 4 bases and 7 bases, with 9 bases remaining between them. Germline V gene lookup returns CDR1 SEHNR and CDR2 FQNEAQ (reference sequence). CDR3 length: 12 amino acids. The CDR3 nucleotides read TGTGCCAGCAGCTCCCAGACATATACGCAGTATTTT. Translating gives CASSSQTYTQYF.

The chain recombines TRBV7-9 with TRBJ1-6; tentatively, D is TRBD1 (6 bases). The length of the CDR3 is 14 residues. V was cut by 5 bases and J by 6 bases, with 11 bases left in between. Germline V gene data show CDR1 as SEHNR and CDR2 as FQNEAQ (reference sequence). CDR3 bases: TGTGCCAGCAGCCGGGGGGGCATTAATTCACCCCTCCACTTT. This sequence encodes CASSRGGINSPLHF.

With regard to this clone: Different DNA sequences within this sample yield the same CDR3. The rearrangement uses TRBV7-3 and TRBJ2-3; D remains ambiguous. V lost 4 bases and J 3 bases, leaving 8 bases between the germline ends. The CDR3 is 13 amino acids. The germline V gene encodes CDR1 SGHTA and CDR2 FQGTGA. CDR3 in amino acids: CASSSASTDTQYF. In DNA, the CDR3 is TGTGCCAGCAGCTCAGCTAGTACAGATACGCAGTATTTT.

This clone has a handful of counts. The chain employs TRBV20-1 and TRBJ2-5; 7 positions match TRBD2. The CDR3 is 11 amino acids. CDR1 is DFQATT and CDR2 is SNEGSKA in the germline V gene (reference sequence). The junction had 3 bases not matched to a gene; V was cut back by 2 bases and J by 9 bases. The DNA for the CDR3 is TGCAGTGCTAGACTCCGGGGGGCCCAGTACTTC. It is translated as CSARLRGAQYF.

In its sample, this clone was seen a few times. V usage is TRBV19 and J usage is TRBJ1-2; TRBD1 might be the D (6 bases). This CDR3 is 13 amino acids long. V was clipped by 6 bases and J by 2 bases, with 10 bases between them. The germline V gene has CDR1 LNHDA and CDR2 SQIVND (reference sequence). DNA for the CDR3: TGTGCCAGTAGACGGGACATAAACTATGGCTACACCTTC. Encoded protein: CASRRDINYGYTF.